This T cell receptor beta chain derives from a study of immune evolution from preneoplasia to lung adenocarcinoma. With respect to this clone: Antigen unknown.

The data were produced by immunoSEQ multiplex PCR, yet TCRdb's version contains in-frame clones alone and is incomplete. The data show some 2,000 clones, over 75% seen once. Patients had resection in Japan or China between about 2013 and 2018. Each case's diagnosis was confirmed by two pathologists on H&E. Whole-study results and caveats: Normal lung had the highest top T cell clone frequencies. Later-stage lesions appeared to have more T cells, more diversity, less clonality.

J gave up 2 bases and V 6 bases, and 3 bases lay outside the gene matches. CDR1 and CDR2 (germline): SNHLY, FYNNEI. CDR3 length: 13 amino acids. This TCR came from a person aged 60-80 years with lung adenocarcinoma. This sequence joins TRBV2 and TRBJ2-7, with TRBD1 matching over 8 bases. Sequences were obtained from FFPE adjacent normal lung tissue. CDR3 sequence: CASSDRGAYEQYF. Here the CDR3 DNA reads TGTGCCAGCAGCGACAGGGGAGCCTACGAGCAGTACTTC.